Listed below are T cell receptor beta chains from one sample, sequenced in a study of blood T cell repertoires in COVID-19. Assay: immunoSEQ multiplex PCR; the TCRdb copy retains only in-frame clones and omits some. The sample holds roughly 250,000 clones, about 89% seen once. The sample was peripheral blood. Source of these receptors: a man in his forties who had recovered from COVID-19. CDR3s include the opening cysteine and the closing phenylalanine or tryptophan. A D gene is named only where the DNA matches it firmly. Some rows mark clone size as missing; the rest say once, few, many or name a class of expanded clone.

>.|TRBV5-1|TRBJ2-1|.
TGCGCCAGCAGCTTGGGGCACAATGAGCAGTTCTTC
CASSLGHNEQFF
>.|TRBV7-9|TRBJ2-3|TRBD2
TGTGCCAGCAGCGATCCGACTAGCGGGAGGGCCGCAGATACGCAGTATTTT
CASSDPTSGRAADTQYF
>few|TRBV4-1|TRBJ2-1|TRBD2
TGCGCCAGCAGCGGACTAGCGGGGGGCCGGAGCTCCTACAATGAGCAGTTCTTC
CASSGLAGGRSSYNEQFF
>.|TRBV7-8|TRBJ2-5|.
TGTGCCAGCAGCCGAGGGGGTGACAGCTCCCCGGGGACCCAGTACTTC
CASSRGGDSSPGTQYF
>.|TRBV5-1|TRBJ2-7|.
TGCGCCAGCAGCTTGGCCAGGGGCTCCTACGAGCAGTACTTC
CASSLARGSYEQYF
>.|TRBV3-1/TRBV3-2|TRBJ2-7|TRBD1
TGTGCCAGCAGCCAAGATGACAGGGGAGTCACCTACGAGCAGTACTTC
CASSQDDRGVTYEQYF
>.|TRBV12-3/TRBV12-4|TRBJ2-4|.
TGTGCCAGCAGTTTAAGGGACTCTGGAGGGTACTTC
CASSLRDSGGYF
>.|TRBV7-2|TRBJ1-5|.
TGTGCCAGCAGCGCACAAGGGGCAGTCCAGCCCCAGCATTTT
CASSAQGAVQPQHF
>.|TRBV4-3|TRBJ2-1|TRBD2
TGCGCCAGCAGCCACGGACTAGCGGGAGGTAATGATGAGCAGTTCTTC
CASSHGLAGGNDEQFF
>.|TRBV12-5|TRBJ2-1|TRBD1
TGTGCTAGTGGTTTGGTACTCGGGACAGGGTCCTACAATGAGCAGTTCTTC
CASGLVLGTGSYNEQFF
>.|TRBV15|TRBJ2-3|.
TGTGCCACCAGTGTCCGGGAGTCCGGAGATACGCAGTATTTT
CATSVRESGDTQYF
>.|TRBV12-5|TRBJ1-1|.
TGTGCTAGTCAGGGGATGGGGGTCACTGAAGCTTTCTTT
CASQGMGVTEAFF
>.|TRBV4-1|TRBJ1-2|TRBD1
TGCGCCAGCAGCCAGGCTCCGGGACAGTTCTATGGCTACACCTTC
CASSQAPGQFYGYTF
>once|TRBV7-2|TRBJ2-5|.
TGTGCCAGCAGCTTATATGGGACTTGGGAGACCCAGTACTTC
CASSLYGTWETQYF
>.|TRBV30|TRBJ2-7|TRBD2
TGTGCCTGGAGCCTGACTAGCGGGAATTACGAGCAGTACTTC
CAWSLTSGNYEQYF
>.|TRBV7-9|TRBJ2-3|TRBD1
TGTGCCAGCAGCTGGACAGGAACCACAGATACGCAGTATTTT
CASSWTGTTDTQYF
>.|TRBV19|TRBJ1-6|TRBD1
TGTGCCAGTAGTACACCCCAAACAGGGGGGTATTCACCCCTCCACTTT
CASSTPQTGGYSPLHF
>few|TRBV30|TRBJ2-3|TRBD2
TGTGCCTGGAGCGTGGGAGGGACTAGCGGAGATACGCAGTATTTT
CAWSVGGTSGDTQYF
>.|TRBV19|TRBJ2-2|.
TGTGCCAGTAGTATGTGGGGCGGTGGGGAGCTGTTTTTT
CASSMWGGGELFF
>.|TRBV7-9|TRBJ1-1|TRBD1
TGTGCCAGCAGCGCTCAGGGGGCGATCACTGAAGCTTTCTTT
CASSAQGAITEAFF
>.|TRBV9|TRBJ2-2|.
TGTGCCAGCAGCGTAGCGGGGATTCCCGGGGAGCTGTTTTTT
CASSVAGIPGELFF
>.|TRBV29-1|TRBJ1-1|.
TGCAGCACGAGACCACAGGGAAAAAACACTGAAGCTTTCTTT
CSTRPQGKNTEAFF
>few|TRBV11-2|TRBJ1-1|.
TGTGCCAGCAGCTCCCAGGGGTTGAACACTGAAGCTTTCTTT
CASSSQGLNTEAFF
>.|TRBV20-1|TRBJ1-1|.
TGCAGTGCTGCCGGGGGTACTGAAGCTTTCTTT
CSAAGGTEAFF